These T cell receptor beta chains were read from a single sample in a study of blood T cell repertoires in COVID-19. Only in-frame clones appear in the TCRdb table, and some are missing; sequencing was by immunoSEQ multiplex PCR. This sample has 300,000 to 400,000 clones, with approximately 90% found just once. Sequenced input: PBMCs or T cells enriched from blood (not recorded which). The receptors were sampled from a woman aged 18-30 years who had recovered from COVID-19. CDR3s include the opening cysteine and the closing phenylalanine or tryptophan. The size of a clone is reported for some rows only, either as once, few or many, or as a class for expanded clones.

abundance	j_gene	v_gene	CDR3aa
.	TRBJ1-1	TRBV5-5	CASSAGQGGTAEAFF
.	TRBJ2-7	TRBV10-3	CATLREASSYEQYF
.	TRBJ2-2	TRBV5-4	CASSFAGTGHNTGELFF
.	TRBJ2-2	TRBV6-5	CASSYVQGAGELFF
.	TRBJ2-1	TRBV18	CASSATRDGRSNEQFF
.	TRBJ1-2	TRBV27	CASSDWTGNGYTF
.	TRBJ1-5	TRBV7-2	CASSLAAGFNQPQHF
.	TRBJ2-7	TRBV6-5	CASNRGTNGYEQYF
.	TRBJ2-5	TRBV5-8	CASSSLSRQETQYF
once	TRBJ2-1	TRBV6-5	CASSYGWTSANNEQFF
.	TRBJ1-3	TRBV5-1	CASSLARVDSGNTIYF
many	TRBJ1-2	TRBV18	CASSPKGARYGYTF
.	TRBJ2-3	TRBV10-3	CAISESEASGATDTQYF
.	TRBJ2-7	TRBV6-2/TRBV6-3	CASSYSPVRGGHEQYF
.	TRBJ1-6	TRBV5-1	CASSLTDYNSPLHF
.	TRBJ1-5	TRBV6-5	CASSYSGGNQPQHF
once	TRBJ2-1	TRBV2	CASTQGASSYNEQFF
.	TRBJ1-2	TRBV7-9	CASSLSTGDGYTF
.	TRBJ2-2	TRBV28	CASSILARSVGELFF
.	TRBJ2-7	TRBV30	CAWSPGDTTRSYEQYF
.	TRBJ2-1	TRBV5-1	CASSRIPGQGYSYNEQFF
once	TRBJ2-3	TRBV4-1	CASSQAGRGDTQYF
.	TRBJ2-7	TRBV9	CASSVDGGYEQYF
.	TRBJ2-1	TRBV18	CASSPPGLVRGEQFF
.	TRBJ1-5	TRBV30	CAWRPMPGTGANQPQHF
.	TRBJ1-6	TRBV14	CASSQAGVLYSPLHF
.	TRBJ1-6	TRBV7-8	CASSLRDSSYNSPLHF
once	TRBJ2-3	TRBV6-5	CASRWGGTDTQYF
.	TRBJ2-2	TRBV6-5	CASSPRGHATGELFF
.	TRBJ1-1	TRBV27	CASSSGTDTEAFF
once	TRBJ2-1	TRBV4-1	CASSSSSRDSLFNEQFF
.	TRBJ1-6	TRBV2	CASSLGTVSSPLHF
.	TRBJ1-2	TRBV7-2	CASSLVGAYGYTF
.	TRBJ1-5	TRBV9	CASSVSDRGQWNQPQHF
.	TRBJ2-7	TRBV30	CAWSRDRSSYEQYF
.	TRBJ1-1	TRBV6-5	CASSPGVYTEAFF
once	TRBJ1-5	TRBV9	CASSARGQGDQPQHF